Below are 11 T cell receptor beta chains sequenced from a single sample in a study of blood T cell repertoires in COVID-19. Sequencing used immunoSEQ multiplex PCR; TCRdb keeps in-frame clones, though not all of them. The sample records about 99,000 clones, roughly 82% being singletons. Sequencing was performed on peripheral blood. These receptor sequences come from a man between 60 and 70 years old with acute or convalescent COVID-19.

CDR3 coding DNA: TGTGCCTGGAGTACTAGCGCTGAGCAGTTCTTC. Encoded protein: CAWSTSAEQFF. The J gene is TRBJ2-1, the V gene TRBV30; 7 nucleotides line up with TRBD2. Germline CDR1 and CDR2: GTSNPN and SVGIG (reference sequence). This CDR3 has 11 amino acids. Trimming at V came to 2 bases and at J to 9 bases, leaving 1 base not matched to a gene.

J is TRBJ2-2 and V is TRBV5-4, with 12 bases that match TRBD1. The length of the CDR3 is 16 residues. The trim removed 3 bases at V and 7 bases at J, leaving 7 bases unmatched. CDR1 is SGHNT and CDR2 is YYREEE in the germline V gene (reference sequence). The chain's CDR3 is CASSYGTGGAVGELFF. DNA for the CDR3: TGTGCCAGCAGCTACGGGACAGGGGGCGCGGTCGGGGAGCTGTTTTTT.

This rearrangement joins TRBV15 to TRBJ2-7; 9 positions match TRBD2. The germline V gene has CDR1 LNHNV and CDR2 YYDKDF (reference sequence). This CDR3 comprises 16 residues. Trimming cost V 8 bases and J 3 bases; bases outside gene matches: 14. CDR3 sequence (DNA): TGTGCCACCTCTACCGGATCGACACTAGCGGGCTACGAGCAGTACTTC. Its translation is CATSTGSTLAGYEQYF. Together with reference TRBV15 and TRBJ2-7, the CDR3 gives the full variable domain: DAMVIQNPRYQVTQFGKPVTLSCSQTLNHNVMYWYQQKSSQAPKLLFHYYDKDFNNEADTPDNFQSRRPNTSFCFLDIRSPGLGDTAMYLCATSTGSTLAGYEQYFGPGTRLTVT.

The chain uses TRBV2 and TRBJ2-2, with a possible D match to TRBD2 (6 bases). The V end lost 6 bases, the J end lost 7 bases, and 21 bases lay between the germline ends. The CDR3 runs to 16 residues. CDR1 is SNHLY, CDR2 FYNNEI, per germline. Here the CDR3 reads CASSRAGTRGGGELFF. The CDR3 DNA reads TGTGCCAGCAGCAGAGCCGGGACCCGGGGAGGCGGGGAGCTGTTTTTT.

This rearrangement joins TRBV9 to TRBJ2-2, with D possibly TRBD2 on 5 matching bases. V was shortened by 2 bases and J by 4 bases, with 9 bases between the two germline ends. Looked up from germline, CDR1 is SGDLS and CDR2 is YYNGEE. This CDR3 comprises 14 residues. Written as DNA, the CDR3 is TGTGCCAGCAGCGTTGACGCGGGCACCGGGGAGCTGTTTTTT. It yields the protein CASSVDAGTGELFF.

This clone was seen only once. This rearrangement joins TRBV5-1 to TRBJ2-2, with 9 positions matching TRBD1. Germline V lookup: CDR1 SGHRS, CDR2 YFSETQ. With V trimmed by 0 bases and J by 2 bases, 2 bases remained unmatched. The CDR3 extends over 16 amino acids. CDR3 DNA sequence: TGCGCCAGCAGCTTGGGACAGGGGGGAAACACCGGGGAGCTGTTTTTT. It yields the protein CASSLGQGGNTGELFF.

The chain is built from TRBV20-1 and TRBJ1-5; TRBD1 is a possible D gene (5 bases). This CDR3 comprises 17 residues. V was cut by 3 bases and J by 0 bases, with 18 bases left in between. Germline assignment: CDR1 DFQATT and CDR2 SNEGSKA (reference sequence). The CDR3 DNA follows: TGCAGTGCTAGTCGCGGGGCGGTGGATTATAGCAATCAGCCCCAGCATTTT. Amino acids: CSASRGAVDYSNQPQHF.

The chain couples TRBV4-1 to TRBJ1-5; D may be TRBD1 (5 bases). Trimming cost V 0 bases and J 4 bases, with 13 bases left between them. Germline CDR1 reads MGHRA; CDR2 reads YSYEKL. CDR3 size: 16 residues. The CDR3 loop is CASSQDTDSQNQPQHF. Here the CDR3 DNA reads TGCGCCAGCAGCCAAGATACTGACAGCCAGAATCAGCCCCAGCATTTT.

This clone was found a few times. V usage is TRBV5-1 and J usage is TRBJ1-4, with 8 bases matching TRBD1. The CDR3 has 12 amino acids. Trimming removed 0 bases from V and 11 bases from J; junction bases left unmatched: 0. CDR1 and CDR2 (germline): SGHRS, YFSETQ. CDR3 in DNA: TGCGCCAGCAGCTTGGACAGGGGGAAACTGTTTTTT. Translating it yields CASSLDRGKLFF. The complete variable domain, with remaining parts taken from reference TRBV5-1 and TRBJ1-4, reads KAGVTQTPRYLIKTRGQQVTLSCSPISGHRSVSWYQQTPGQGLQFLFEYFSETQRNKGNFPGRFSGRQFSNSRSEMNVSTLELGDSALYLCASSLDRGKLFFGSGTQLSVL.

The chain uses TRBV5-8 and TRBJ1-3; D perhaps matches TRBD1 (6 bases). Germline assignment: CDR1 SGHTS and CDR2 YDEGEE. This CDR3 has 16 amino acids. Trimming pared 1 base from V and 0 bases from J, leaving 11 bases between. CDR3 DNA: TGTGCCAGCAGCTTGAGAGGCAGGGGCTCTGGAAACACCATATATTTT. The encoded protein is CASSLRGRGSGNTIYF.

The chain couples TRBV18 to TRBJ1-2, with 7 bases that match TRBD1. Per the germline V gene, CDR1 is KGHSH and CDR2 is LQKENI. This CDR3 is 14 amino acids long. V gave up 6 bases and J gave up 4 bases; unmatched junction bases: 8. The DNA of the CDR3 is TGTGCCAGCTCCCCCGGGACAGAAAGCTATGGCTACACCTTC. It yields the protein CASSPGTESYGYTF.